One TCR beta chain is described in this entry. This record belongs to a study of blood T cell repertoires in COVID-19. Study-wide context: The cDNA or gDNA used as material had been derived from T cells, B-cell-depleted T cells, or PBMCs.

Repertoires were generated with immunoSEQ multiplex PCR, while TCRdb's copy carries only in-frame clones and drops some. The repertoire has roughly 40,000 clones, 80% of them found once; the top ten carry roughly 19%. CDR3 length: 14 residues. CDR1 LGHNA and CDR2 YSLEER come from the germline V gene. V lost 1 base, J lost 1 base, and 4 bases lay in between. The sample consisted of peripheral blood. The chain carries TRBV4-3 and TRBJ2-2; D is unresolved. The clonotype was recovered from a man between 65 and 85 years old with acute or convalescent COVID-19. CDR3 residues: CASSQARNTGELFF. CDR3 DNA: TGCGCCAGCAGCCAAGCTAGGAACACCGGGGAGCTGTTTTTT.